One sample yielded the 29 T cell receptor beta chains listed below, sequenced in a study of beta chain features in type 1 diabetes. Of the isolated RNA, all was reverse transcribed, and so the sequenced material was expressed TCRB transcripts. TCRdb's table, derived via immunoSEQ multiplex PCR, lists solely in-frame clones and lacks some. The sample carries under 95,000 clones, under 35% recorded once. Sequencing was done on a sample of stem cell memory CD4+ T cells from blood. These TCRs come from a woman under 30 in good health.

This clone turned up a few times. The gene calls are TRBV4-1 and TRBJ2-7; tentative D call: TRBD1 (6 bases). This CDR3 spans 16 amino acids. Germline values: CDR1 MGHRA, CDR2 YSYEKL. Trimming shortened V by 6 bases and J by 1 base, and 19 bases separated the two germline ends. Here the CDR3 reads CASSLTQGFGSYEQYF. CDR3 bases: TGCGCCAGCAGTCTCACTCAGGGGTTTGGGTCCTACGAGCAGTACTTC.

This CDR3 reads CASSQVPLGTEAFF. CDR3 DNA sequence: TGCGCCAGCAGCCAAGTACCTCTCGGCACTGAAGCTTTCTTT. The chain recombines TRBV4-1 with TRBJ1-1, with unresolved D. CDR3 length: 14 amino acids. Germline assignment: CDR1 MGHRA and CDR2 YSYEKL. V gave up 1 base and J gave up 4 bases, with 10 bases separating them.

This sequence joins TRBV5-6 and TRBJ1-5; 10 bases line up with TRBD1. The germline gives CDR1 SGHDT, CDR2 YYEEEE. The CDR3 has 14 amino acids. After removal of 3 bases from V and 6 bases from J, the junction contained 3 bases not matched to a gene. The CDR3 loop is CASSSTGGIQPQHF. The DNA of the CDR3 is TGTGCCAGCAGCTCGACAGGGGGCATTCAGCCCCAGCATTTT.

V and J are TRBV5-1 and TRBJ2-5; 14 bases agree with TRBD2. The CDR3 length is 16 residues. In germline, CDR1 is SGHRS, CDR2 YFSETQ. The trim removed 4 bases at V and 5 bases at J, leaving 7 bases unmatched. The CDR3 sequence is CASSPGTSGSGETQYF. The CDR3 coding sequence is TGCGCCAGCAGCCCCGGGACTAGCGGGAGCGGGGAGACCCAGTACTTC.

The rearrangement joins TRBV7-2 to TRBJ2-5; 9 bases line up with TRBD2. Looked up from germline, CDR1 is SGHTA and CDR2 is FQGNSA. This CDR3 has 15 residues. V shed 0 bases, J shed 3 bases, and the junction held 2 bases outside the gene matches. The chain's CDR3 is CASSLASGGKETQYF. In nucleotides, the CDR3 is TGTGCCAGCAGCTTAGCTAGCGGGGGCAAAGAGACCCAGTACTTC.

This clone occurred a few times. The chain combines TRBV6-1 with TRBJ2-7, with TRBD2 matching over 9 bases. This CDR3 has 12 amino acids. Germline CDR1 MNHNS, CDR2 SASEGT. V trimming: 10 bases; J trimming: 2 bases; junction bases outside the gene matches: 3. The CDR3 DNA reads TGTGCCAACCTAGCGGGACCCTACGAGCAGTACTTC. This gives the protein CANLAGPYEQYF.

V and J are TRBV6-1 and TRBJ2-3, with a tentative D call TRBD2 (6 bases). The CDR3 has 15 amino acids. V lost 7 bases and J 3 bases, leaving 17 bases between the germline ends. The germline gives CDR1 MNHNS, CDR2 SASEGT. CDR3 DNA: TGTGCCAGCACTCCCCCGGCGGGAATAACAGATACGCAGTATTTT. It yields the protein CASTPPAGITDTQYF.

V gene TRBV27 combines with J gene TRBJ2-7; 8 nucleotides line up with TRBD2. Germline trimming cut 4 bases from V and 12 bases from J; bases unmatched to any gene: 8. Germline lookup yields CDR1 MNHEY and CDR2 SMNVEV (reference sequence). The CDR3 is 12 residues long. The CDR3 DNA follows: TGTGCCAGCAGTTCTCCGGGGGGGGTGGGGTACTTC. Protein sequence: CASSSPGGVGYF.

This chain connects TRBV19 to TRBJ1-3, with D perhaps TRBD1 (6 bases). The CDR3 length is 16 residues. The germline V and J ends were trimmed by 3 bases and 2 bases, with 14 bases remaining between them. Germline CDR1 reads LNHDA; CDR2 reads SQIVND (reference sequence). CDR3 region: CASSMDSQKPGNTIYF. As DNA, the CDR3 is TGTGCCAGTAGTATGGACAGCCAGAAGCCTGGAAACACCATATATTTT.

This chain uses TRBV5-1 with TRBJ2-6, with 9 positions matching TRBD1. The CDR3 spans 16 residues. The germline gives CDR1 SGHRS, CDR2 YFSETQ. J gave up 0 bases and V 7 bases, and 5 bases lay outside the gene matches. DNA for the CDR3: TGCGCCAGCCAGACAGGGGGGAGCTCTGGGGCCAACGTCCTGACTTTC. It specifies CASQTGGSSGANVLTF.

The V call is TRBV28, the J call TRBJ1-6, with 9 bases identical to TRBD1. With 2 bases clipped from V and 9 bases from J, the junction kept 5 bases outside the gene matches. From germline, CDR1 is MDHEN and CDR2 SYDVKM. The CDR3 length is 15 residues. The CDR3 nucleotides are TGTGCCAGCAGTTTAACAGGACAGGGGTCTTCACCCCTCCACTTT. This codes for CASSLTGQGSSPLHF. The full variable domain, with the rest looked up from reference TRBV28 and TRBJ1-6, is DVKVTQSSRYLVKRTGEKVFLECVQDMDHENMFWYRQDPGLGLRLIYFSYDVKMKEKGDIPEGYSVSREKKERFSLILESASTNQTSMYLCASSLTGQGSSPLHFGNGTRLTVT.

This clone was observed a few times. CDR3 sequence: CAWSGSHRLYGYTF. CDR3 bases: TGTGCCTGGAGTGGTTCTCATAGACTCTATGGCTACACCTTC. The chain has TRBV30 and TRBJ1-2; D not resolved. The CDR3 runs 14 residues. Trimming shortened V by 1 base and J by 4 bases, and 13 bases separated the two germline ends. Germline V gene sequence: CDR1 GTSNPN, CDR2 SVGIG (reference sequence).

This chain connects TRBV10-3 to TRBJ1-1, with D tentatively TRBD1 (6 bases). With 7 bases removed from V and 1 base from J, the gap between germline ends came to 13 bases. The CDR3 runs to 14 residues. Germline values: CDR1 ENHRY, CDR2 SYGVKD. This CDR3 reads CAITGDRSNTEAFF. CDR3 nucleotides: TGTGCCATCACAGGAGACAGGTCGAACACTGAAGCTTTCTTT.

This clone was counted a few times. V usage is TRBV5-4 and J usage is TRBJ2-7; 9 nucleotides agree with TRBD1. The J segment lost 4 bases and the V segment lost 3 bases, leaving 8 bases of the junction unmatched. CDR3 length: 15 amino acids. Germline assignment: CDR1 SGHNT and CDR2 YYREEE (reference sequence). CDR3 DNA sequence: TGTGCCAGCAGCTCTCGGGCGGGACAGGGTTACGAGCAGTACTTC. As protein: CASSSRAGQGYEQYF. Combining the CDR3 with reference TRBV5-4 and TRBJ2-7 gives the whole variable domain ETGVTQSPTHLIKTRGQQVTLRCSSQSGHNTVSWYQQALGQGPQFIFQYYREEENGRGNFPPRFSGLQFPNYSSELNVNALELDDSALYLCASSSRAGQGYEQYFGPGTRLTVT.

This clone was observed a few times. The chain links TRBV15 to TRBJ2-7, with 8 bases aligning to TRBD1. The junction had 8 bases not matched to a gene; V was cut back by 5 bases and J by 2 bases. This CDR3 contains 15 residues. Looked up from germline, CDR1 is LNHNV and CDR2 is YYDKDF (reference sequence). CDR3 bases: TGTGCCACCAGCCCCCGACAGGGGTCTGCCTACGAGCAGTACTTC. Its protein is CATSPRQGSAYEQYF.

The chain couples TRBV4-2 to TRBJ2-5; 14 nucleotides agree with TRBD2. V was pared by 2 bases and J by 4 bases, with 3 bases of the junction left unmatched. This CDR3 has 16 amino acids. Germline CDR1 reads LGHNA; CDR2 reads YNFKEQ. CDR3 residues: CASSQQGTSGGETQYF. The CDR3 bases are TGTGCCAGCAGCCAACAAGGGACTAGCGGGGGAGAGACCCAGTACTTC.

The chain uses TRBV10-3 and TRBJ2-5; 9 bases agree with TRBD2. The J segment lost 5 bases and the V segment lost 1 base, leaving 8 bases of the junction unmatched. Looked up from germline, CDR1 is ENHRY and CDR2 is SYGVKD. The CDR3 length is 16 residues. CDR3 in DNA: TGTGCCATCAGTGAGTTGCTAGCGGGGACCGGTGAGACCCAGTACTTC. Translation gives CAISELLAGTGETQYF.

This clone occurred a few times. The V call is TRBV23-1, the J call TRBJ1-1; the match to TRBD1 covers 7 bases. TRBV23-1 is recorded as an ORF, its role being uncertain. The CDR3 is made up of 13 amino acids. V lost 9 bases to trimming and J lost 5 bases; unmatched junction nucleotides: 9. The CDR3 DNA reads as TGCGCCAGAACGGAGGGGGCGGGAACTGAAGCTTTCTTT. This translates into CARTEGAGTEAFF.

V gene TRBV2 combines with J gene TRBJ2-1; TRBD2 might be the D (5 bases). Germline CDR1 is SNHLY and CDR2 is FYNNEI. This CDR3 is 13 amino acids long. The V end lost 1 base, the J end lost 8 bases, and 9 bases lay between the germline ends. CDR3 sequence reads: CASSEGLAYEQFF. DNA of the CDR3: TGTGCCAGCAGTGAAGGCCTAGCCTATGAGCAGTTCTTC.

This chain connects TRBV6-1 to TRBJ1-2; 8 bases fit TRBD1. The CDR3 loop spans 14 amino acids. Germline CDR1 is MNHNS and CDR2 is SASEGT. The trim removed 6 bases at V and 4 bases at J, leaving 7 bases unmatched. CDR3 DNA sequence: TGTGCCAGCAGGGAGGGACAGGCGGGCTATGGCTACACCTTC. Encoded protein: CASREGQAGYGYTF.

This sequence joins TRBV9 and TRBJ2-3; 10 bases align to TRBD1. Germline trimming cut 2 bases from V and 4 bases from J; bases unmatched to any gene: 4. Germline V gives CDR1 SGDLS, CDR2 YYNGEE. The CDR3 length is 15 residues. This CDR3 is CASSVDRGRADTQYF. The CDR3 DNA reads as TGTGCCAGCAGCGTGGACAGGGGGAGGGCAGATACGCAGTATTTT.

This clone was detected only a few times. The chain links TRBV5-4 to TRBJ2-3, with 8 bases aligning to TRBD1. The CDR3 has 16 amino acids. The V and J ends lost 4 bases and 2 bases, in that order; junction bases with no gene match: 9. The germline gives CDR1 SGHNT, CDR2 YYREEE (reference sequence). The CDR3 spells CASSPPGGRDTDTQYF. CDR3 nucleotide sequence: TGTGCCAGCAGCCCACCAGGGGGCAGGGACACAGATACGCAGTATTTT.

There are many counts of this clone. This chain uses TRBV7-2 with TRBJ1-4; no reliable D call. The germline V gene has CDR1 SGHTA and CDR2 FQGNSA. The CDR3 extends over 13 amino acids. The V gene lost 5 bases and the J gene lost 7 bases, with 11 bases spanning the gap. CDR3 DNA: TGTGCCAGCAGCCCCTACGTTAGTGAAAAACTGTTTTTT. Translation gives CASSPYVSEKLFF.

The rearrangement links TRBV4-2 to TRBJ2-1, with 8 bases fitting TRBD2. Unmatched junction bases numbered 9, after V lost 2 bases and J lost 0 bases. From germline, CDR1 is LGHNA and CDR2 YNFKEQ. The CDR3 runs to 18 residues. Here the CDR3 DNA reads TGTGCCAGCAGCCAAAGTTCGGGGGGGTTAACCTCCTACAATGAGCAGTTCTTC. This gives the protein CASSQSSGGLTSYNEQFF.

This rearrangement joins TRBV7-6 to TRBJ1-2; TRBD1 matches 8 bases. The CDR3 spans 15 residues. With V trimmed by 1 base and J by 8 bases, 9 bases remained unmatched. Germline V gives CDR1 SGHVS, CDR2 FNYEAQ. The CDR3 DNA is TGTGCCAGCAGCTTAGATGCGCGACAGGGGAGAGGCTACACCTTC. It is translated as CASSLDARQGRGYTF.

This clone was counted a few times. The gene calls are TRBV18 and TRBJ2-2; 7 bases are a match to TRBD1. The germline gives CDR1 KGHSH, CDR2 LQKENI. V dropped 6 bases and J dropped 1; count of bases not matched to a gene: 2. The CDR3 consists of 14 residues. CDR3 sequence (DNA): TGTGCCAGCTCGGGACAGAAGAACACCGGGGAGCTGTTTTTT. The encoded protein is CASSGQKNTGELFF.

The chain joins TRBV18 to TRBJ1-1; unclear D gene. The CDR3 length is 14 residues. Trimming cost V 3 bases and J 4 bases, with 12 bases left between them. Germline V gene data show CDR1 as KGHSH and CDR2 as LQKENI. For the CDR3, the DNA is TGTGCCAGCTCACCGGGTACCGGGTTCACTGAAGCTTTCTTT. Translating it yields CASSPGTGFTEAFF.

This clone was counted between two and nine times. The chain employs TRBV7-3 and TRBJ2-2; D remains unclear. CDR1 and CDR2 (germline): SGHTA, FQGTGA. V dropped 4 bases and J dropped 4 bases, with 10 bases sitting between them. The CDR3 is 14 amino acids. The CDR3 sequence is CASSSRHRTGELFF. Here the CDR3 DNA reads TGTGCCAGCAGCTCCCGACACCGCACCGGGGAGCTGTTTTTT.

This clone was seen more than once but under ten times. The rearrangement links TRBV7-3 to TRBJ2-3; TRBD2 matches at 8 bases. The V and J ends lost 6 bases and 2 bases, in that order; junction bases with no gene match: 10. CDR1 is SGHTA and CDR2 is FQGTGA in the germline V gene. This CDR3 comprises 16 residues. The DNA of the CDR3 is TGTGCCAGCAGTCGACGGGGTAGCGGGGCCACAGATACGCAGTATTTT. Its protein is CASSRRGSGATDTQYF. The whole variable domain, remainder taken from reference TRBV7-3 and TRBJ2-3, is GAGVSQTPSNKVTEKGKYVELRCDPISGHTALYWYRQSLGQGPEFLIYFQGTGAADDSGLPNDRFFAVRPEGSVSTLKIQRTERGDSAVYLCASSRRGSGATDTQYFGPGTRLTVL.